These T cell receptor beta chains were read from a single sample in a study of T cell responses to AZD1222 COVID-19 vaccine. The assay was immunoSEQ multiplex PCR, and TCRdb's table has in-frame clones only and misses some. This repertoire shows 100,000 to 120,000 clones, roughly 88% found once; its top ten account for approximately 6.5%. This specimen was peripheral blood, taken 28 days after the second AZD1222 dose. Receptors originate from an adult who received the AZD1222 COVID-19 vaccine. The CDR3 runs from the conserved cysteine through the conserved F or W. Fields, in order: J gene, clone size, CDR3 length, D gene, V gene, CDR3 DNA, CDR3 protein. D genes are given only for firm matches. A clone size is listed for some rows: how often the clone was seen (once, few, many), or a class if it is expanded.

>TRBJ1-2|-|15|-|TRBV7-8
TGTGCCAGCAGCTCCAAACCAACAGGGCCCAATGGCTACACCTTC
CASSSKPTGPNGYTF
>TRBJ1-1|-|13|-|TRBV6-4
TGTGCCAGCAGCGCCTCGGACAGCGATGAAGCTTTCTTT
CASSASDSDEAFF
>TRBJ2-5|-|13|-|TRBV5-5
TGTGCCAGCAGCTTGGGCGGGGACAAGACCCAGTACTTC
CASSLGGDKTQYF
>TRBJ1-5|-|20|TRBD1|TRBV28
TGTGCCAGCAGTTCCCCCGGGACAGGGTTTCTATTCGGTGGCAATCAGCCCCAGCATTTT
CASSSPGTGFLFGGNQPQHF
>TRBJ1-2|-|15|TRBD1|TRBV3-1/TRBV3-2
TGTGCCAGCAGCCACCAGGGGGCGAGTAACTATGGCTACACCTTC
CASSHQGASNYGYTF
>TRBJ1-5|once|13|-|TRBV10-3
TGTGCCATCAGTGAGAGGTGGGACCAGCCCCAGCATTTT
CAISERWDQPQHF
>TRBJ1-5|-|15|-|TRBV5-1
TGCGCCAGCAGCCCTACCCCCGGGGTTGAGCAGCCCCAGCATTTT
CASSPTPGVEQPQHF
>TRBJ1-1|-|14|-|TRBV6-2/TRBV6-3
TGTGCCAGCAGCGTAGACAGGCTGAACACTGAAGCTTTCTTT
CASSVDRLNTEAFF
>TRBJ1-3|-|15|-|TRBV19
TGTGCCAGTAGTACAGGGACGAAATCTGGAAACACCATATATTTT
CASSTGTKSGNTIYF
>TRBJ1-5|-|13|-|TRBV5-1
TGCGCCAGCAGCTTGGGTTTCGGTCAGCCCCAGCATTTT
CASSLGFGQPQHF
>TRBJ2-1|-|12|-|TRBV12-3/TRBV12-4
TGTGCCAGCAGTCTGGGCATTTATGAGCAGTTCTTC
CASSLGIYEQFF
>TRBJ2-2|few|15|-|TRBV3-1/TRBV3-2
TGTGCCAGCAGCCCGGCGGGATCTCGGACCGGGGAGCTGTTTTTT
CASSPAGSRTGELFF
>TRBJ1-6|-|14|-|TRBV6-4
TGTGCCAGCAGTGAAGAGGGGAGGTATTCACCCCTCCACTTT
CASSEEGRYSPLHF
>TRBJ2-5|-|12|-|TRBV18
TGTGCCAGCTCACCTTTCGCAGAGACCCAGTACTTC
CASSPFAETQYF
>TRBJ1-1|-|13|-|TRBV6-5
TGTGCCAGCAGTAGTCCATTGAACACTGAAGCTTTCTTT
CASSSPLNTEAFF
>TRBJ1-6|-|15|-|TRBV5-1
TGCGCCAGCAGCTTGGGGCAGGTCCAGAATTCACCCCTCCACTTT
CASSLGQVQNSPLHF
>TRBJ1-5|-|13|-|TRBV12-3/TRBV12-4
TGTGCCAGCAGTTTTTCCCCGGAGCAGCCCCAGCATTTT
CASSFSPEQPQHF
>TRBJ1-6|-|13|TRBD1|TRBV25-1
TGTGCCAGCCGGCGACAGGGTAATTCACCCCTCCACTTT
CASRRQGNSPLHF
>TRBJ1-5|few|21|TRBD1|TRBV27
TGTGCCAGCACTTCTCTGAGTTTTGCAGGGGGCCTTGGGGAGGACAATCAGCCCCAGCATTTT
CASTSLSFAGGLGEDNQPQHF
>TRBJ1-5|-|16|-|TRBV4-3
TGCGCCAGCAGCCAAGAGCGGGGCATGAGCAATCAGCCCCAGCATTTT
CASSQERGMSNQPQHF
>TRBJ1-4|-|15|TRBD1|TRBV9
TGTGCCAGCAGCCCGCAGGACAGGGTAGTTGAAAAACTGTTTTTT
CASSPQDRVVEKLFF
>TRBJ2-2|once|11|-|TRBV12-5
TGTGCTAGTGGTTTGGTCGGGGAGCTGTTTTTT
CASGLVGELFF
>TRBJ2-7|-|15|-|TRBV6-5
TGTGCCAGCAGTTATTCCTTCTCCGACTCCTACGAGCAGTACTTC
CASSYSFSDSYEQYF
>TRBJ1-2|-|14|-|TRBV7-2
TGTGCCAGCAGCTTAGGCGCAGGGAACTATGGCTACACCTTC
CASSLGAGNYGYTF
>TRBJ1-5|-|15|-|TRBV6-2/TRBV6-3
TGTGCCAGCAGTTACCTCCGGCTAGGCAATCAGCCCCAGCATTTT
CASSYLRLGNQPQHF
>TRBJ1-2|-|14|-|TRBV18
TGTGCCAGCTCACCAGGGTCTGCTAACTATGGCTACACCTTC
CASSPGSANYGYTF
>TRBJ1-1|-|13|-|TRBV7-9
TGTGCCAGCAGTCCACTGGGGGGCACTGAAGCTTTCTTT
CASSPLGGTEAFF
>TRBJ1-3|-|14|TRBD1|TRBV4-2
TGTGCCAGCTCCCCGACAGGGTCTGGAAACACCATATATTTT
CASSPTGSGNTIYF
>TRBJ1-3|-|16|-|TRBV6-5
TGTGCCAGCAGTTTAGGACAAGGAGTCTCTGGAAACACCATATATTTT
CASSLGQGVSGNTIYF
>TRBJ1-6|-|17|-|TRBV2
TGTGCCAGCACTTTATTGGTGGGCGGCTCCTATAATTCACCCCTCCACTTT
CASTLLVGGSYNSPLHF
>TRBJ1-4|-|14|TRBD1|TRBV18
TGTGCCAGCTCACGACAGGGGTCTAATGAAAAACTGTTTTTT
CASSRQGSNEKLFF
>TRBJ2-5|-|13|-|TRBV6-6
TGTGCCGGGAACAGGGTATTCGGCGAGACCCAGTACTTC
CAGNRVFGETQYF
>TRBJ1-1|-|17|-|TRBV5-1
TGCGCCAGCAGCCGGGGGATGGGGGGCAAGGGGTTTCTGAAGGCTTTCTTT
CASSRGMGGKGFLKAFF
>TRBJ1-2|-|11|-|TRBV20-1
TGCAGTGCTAGAGATGGGATGGGGGGCACCTTC
CSARDGMGGTF
>TRBJ1-4|-|15|TRBD1|TRBV6-4
TGTGCCAGCAGGGGCCCAGGGGGAGTATGGGAAAAACTGTTTTTT
CASRGPGGVWEKLFF
>TRBJ1-1|-|14|-|TRBV19
TGTGCCAGTAGTATCGGCACCATGAACACTGAAGCTTTCTTT
CASSIGTMNTEAFF